The present TCR beta chain was sequenced within a study of blood T cell repertoires in COVID-19. The method was immunoSEQ multiplex PCR; TCRdb's version includes in-frame clones alone and lacks a portion of them. The table shows some 150,000 clones, with around 84% occurring only once. The CDR3 consists of 14 residues. Germline V gives CDR1 SGHTA, CDR2 FQGNSA. The V and J ends lost 2 bases and 8 bases respectively, with 10 bases between them. The chain employs TRBV7-2 and TRBJ1-6, with a tentative D call TRBD1 (5 bases). The TCR originated in a woman in her sixties or seventies with COVID-19, enrolled during active disease. The sequenced sample consisted of peripheral blood. In DNA form, the CDR3 reads TGTGCCAGCAGCTTAAAAGGGGCCGATTCACCCCTCCACTTT. This translates into CASSLKGADSPLHF. Looking up the rest from reference TRBV7-2 and TRBJ1-6 gives the full variable domain: GAGVSQSPSNKVTEKGKDVELRCDPISGHTALYWYRQSLGQGLEFLIYFQGNSAPDKSGLPSDRFSAERTGGSVSTLTIQRTQQEDSAVYLCASSLKGADSPLHFGNGTRLTVT.